Included here is one TCR beta chain sequence, with context. Germline values: CDR1 LGHNA, CDR2 YSLEER. Trimming left V 0 bases short and J 1 base short, with 10 bases between. There are 15 residues in the CDR3. The sample originates from a study of technical replicates of blood from a few donors. Data came from immunoSEQ multiplex PCR; TCRdb stores just in-frame clones and leaves some out. The repertoire holds approximately 59,000 clones, with around 87% as singletons. V is TRBV4-3 and J is TRBJ2-7; D not resolved. The specimen was PBMCs. The receptor was derived from a human donor in good health. Some clones in this sample may be carry-over from other donors' samples. The chain's CDR3 is CASSQDQSWSYEQYF. The CDR3 region has the DNA TGCGCCAGCAGCCAAGATCAGTCCTGGTCCTACGAGCAGTACTTC.